Presented here are 20 T cell receptor beta chains from one specimen sequenced in a study of Graves' ophthalmopathy and Graves' hyperthyroidism. Amplified material comprised TCR beta CDR3 regions derived from RNA transcripts. HTBI primers served in a first-round RT-PCR, which a second-round multiplex PCR followed. TCRdb ran MiXCR on the multiplex PCR reads and lists one entry per CDR3 protein. Of about 740,000 distinct CDR3 sequences in the sample, 40% were seen once. Material for sequencing was peripheral blood. The receptors derive from an adult man with Graves' ophthalmopathy.

The J gene is TRBJ2-2, the V gene TRBV7-2; 8 bases agree with TRBD1. The CDR3 consists of 16 residues. Germline CDR1 reads SGHTA; CDR2 reads FQGNSA. Trimming cost V 6 bases and J 6 bases; bases outside gene matches: 12. This CDR3 reads CASRSTGGLLAGELFF. CDR3 nucleotide sequence: TGTGCCAGCAGGTCCACAGGGGGGCTTTTGGCCGGGGAGCTGTTTTTT.

The chain is built from TRBV2 and TRBJ2-5; TRBD2 aligns across 9 bases. This CDR3 spans 15 amino acids. Germline CDR1 SNHLY, CDR2 FYNNEI. The CDR3 spells CATRRREGRVETQYF. The CDR3 bases are TGTGCTACCAGACGGCGGGAGGGCCGAGTAGAGACCCAGTACTTC.

The chain employs TRBV29-1 and TRBJ1-5; perhaps TRBD1 as D (5 bases). This CDR3 region has 16 residues. V lost 6 bases and J lost 7, with 25 bases in between. CDR1 and CDR2 from the germline V gene are SQVTM and ANQGSEA. For the CDR3, the DNA is TGCAGCGTAGATCGACGGACCGGGACCCAGCAACAGCCCCAGCATTTT. Translating it yields CSVDRRTGTQQQPQHF.

This clonotype was seen only a few times. The chain has TRBV20-1 and TRBJ1-5; tentatively, D is TRBD1 (5 bases). The CDR3 loop spans 15 amino acids. Germline assignment: CDR1 DFQATT and CDR2 SNEGSKA (reference sequence). V was clipped by 5 bases and J by 0 bases, with 14 bases between them. The CDR3 loop is CSAFSDTGSNQPQHF. CDR3 nucleotide sequence: TGCAGTGCTTTTAGCGACACAGGTAGCAATCAGCCCCAGCATTTT.

V usage is TRBV20-1 and J usage is TRBJ2-7; 7 bases are a match to TRBD1. Germline V gives CDR1 DFQATT, CDR2 SNEGSKA (reference sequence). The junction had 8 bases not matched to a gene; V was cut back by 1 base and J by 2 bases. The CDR3 length is 15 residues. Written as DNA, the CDR3 is TGCAGTGCTAGAGTATGGCAGGGGGTCGCCTACGAGCAGTACTTC. Its translation is CSARVWQGVAYEQYF.

The chain has TRBV2 and TRBJ1-5; D might be TRBD1 (5 bases). The CDR3 is made up of 13 amino acids. In germline, CDR1 is SNHLY, CDR2 FYNNEI. V was pared by 6 bases and J by 4 bases, with 10 bases between. The CDR3 nucleotides read TGTGCCAGCAGGGAGGGACCTAATCAGCCCCAGCATTTT. It is translated as CASREGPNQPQHF. Full variable domain (rest looked up from reference TRBV2 and TRBJ1-5): EPEVTQTPSHQVTQMGQEVILRCVPISNHLYFYWYRQILGQKVEFLVSFYNNEISEKSEIFDDQFSVERPDGSNFTLKIRSTKLEDSAMYFCASREGPNQPQHFGDGTRLSIL.

On this clonotype: The junction departs from germline at one end; a sequencing error may be responsible. The chain carries TRBV10-3 and TRBJ1-2; D perhaps matches TRBD1 (5 bases). The CDR3 runs to 13 residues. From germline, CDR1 is ENHRY and CDR2 SYGVKD. The CDR3 loop is CASSFGGALGYTF. The DNA for the CDR3 is TGTGCCAGCAGTTTTGGGGGAGCGTTGGGCTACACCTTC.

This clonotype occurred once. The J gene is TRBJ2-2, the V gene TRBV19, with 11 bases that match TRBD1. With 3 bases clipped from V and 7 bases from J, the junction kept 4 bases outside the gene matches. The CDR3 runs 15 residues. Germline CDR1 and CDR2: LNHDA and SQIVND (reference sequence). The CDR3 loop reads CASSIRGQGVGELFF. CDR3 DNA: TGTGCCAGTAGTATTAGGGGACAGGGGGTCGGGGAGCTGTTTTTT. Full variable domain (outside the CDR3, taken from reference TRBV19 and TRBJ2-2): DGGITQSPKYLFRKEGQNVTLSCEQNLNHDAMYWYRQDPGQGLRLIYYSQIVNDFQKGDIAEGYSVSREKKESFPLTVTSAQKNPTAFYLCASSIRGQGVGELFFGEGSRLTVL.

The J gene is TRBJ2-7, the V gene TRBV13; maybe TRBD2 (5 bases). Germline V gives CDR1 PRHDT, CDR2 FYEKMQ (reference sequence). V lost 4 bases and J lost 4, with 11 bases in between. This CDR3 is 13 amino acids long. The CDR3, as DNA: TGTGCCAGCAGCTCGAGGGATATGTACGAGCAGTACTTC. It encodes CASSSRDMYEQYF.

This clonotype was counted only a few times. The genes are TRBV5-4 and TRBJ2-7; the match to TRBD1 covers 9 bases. This CDR3 comprises 15 residues. Losses at the gene ends were 4 bases for V and 3 bases for J; bases not matched to a gene: 8. Germline V gene lookup returns CDR1 SGHNT and CDR2 YYREEE (reference sequence). The CDR3 nucleotides read TGTGCCAGCAGCAAAAGCCGGGACAGGGTCTACGAGCAGTACTTC. Amino acid sequence: CASSKSRDRVYEQYF.

The CDR3 spells CSVPLTGGGETQYF. The DNA for the CDR3 is TGCAGTGTGCCCTTAACAGGGGGGGGAGAGACCCAGTACTTC. This chain uses TRBV20-1 with TRBJ2-7; tentative D call: TRBD1 (8 bases). The end of the DNA is better explained by TRBJ2-5, so the J call may be wrong. Germline assignment: CDR1 DFQATT and CDR2 SNEGSKA (reference sequence). This CDR3 contains 14 residues.

This clonotype was seen repeatedly, ten times or more. The chain uses TRBV11-2 and TRBJ1-5; D perhaps matches TRBD1 (6 bases). The CDR3 runs 15 residues. The ends were cut back, 3 bases at V and 0 bases at J, with 9 bases in the middle. Germline CDR1 is SGHAT and CDR2 is FQNNGV. The CDR3 here is CASSLDSYSNQPQHF. The CDR3 DNA reads as TGTGCCAGCAGCTTGGACAGCTATAGCAATCAGCCCCAGCATTTT.

This clonotype was seen a handful of times. The chain joins TRBV7-9 to TRBJ2-2; TRBD2 might be the D (5 bases). CDR1 is SEHNR and CDR2 is FQNEAQ in the germline V gene (reference sequence). This CDR3 is 14 amino acids long. The V end lost 5 bases, the J end lost 2 bases, and 9 bases lay between the germline ends. CDR3 amino acids: CASSPGINTGELFF. DNA for the CDR3: TGTGCCAGCAGCCCCGGGATCAACACCGGGGAGCTGTTTTTT.

At least ten counts were recorded for this clonotype. V gene TRBV2 combines with J gene TRBJ2-7; the D call may be TRBD1 or TRBD2 (5 bases each). This CDR3 has 13 amino acids. CDR1 is SNHLY and CDR2 is FYNNEI in the germline V gene. V shed 9 bases and J shed 3 bases, with 15 bases lying between them. CDR3 coding DNA: TGTGCCAGTACCGGGACCCTAAACTACGAGCAGTACTTC. Residues: CASTGTLNYEQYF.

In the case of this clonotype: This may be a read error: a much more frequent sequence differs by one nucleotide. The chain couples TRBV5-6 to TRBJ1-2, with a tentative D call TRBD1 (6 bases). CDR1 and CDR2 from the germline V gene are SGHDT and YYEEEE. This CDR3 contains 12 residues. The CDR3 is CASSQQGSSVAF. In nucleotides, the CDR3 is TGTGCCAGCAGTCAACAGGGCAGCAGCGTTGCCTTC.

This clonotype was counted ten times or more. The chain has TRBV2 and TRBJ2-5; D may be TRBD1 (6 bases). Trimming removed 7 bases from V and 5 bases from J, with 14 bases in between. This CDR3 region has 13 residues. CDR1 is SNHLY and CDR2 is FYNNEI in the germline V gene. In DNA form, the CDR3 reads TGTGCCAGCACCACCCACAGGGACGAGACCCAGTACTTC. Protein product: CASTTHRDETQYF.

Remarks on this clonotype: The junction shows a germline mismatch at one end, possibly a read error. The chain couples TRBV20-1 to TRBJ2-7; a possible D gene is TRBD2 (5 bases). Germline V gene lookup returns CDR1 DFQATT and CDR2 SNEGSKA (reference sequence). The CDR3 runs 11 residues. CDR3 sequence reads: CSASTTGELYF. In DNA, the CDR3 is TGCAGTGCTAGTACAACCGGGGAGCTGTACTTC.

This sequence joins TRBV20-1 and TRBJ2-2, with TRBD2 matching 9 bases. CDR1 DFQATT and CDR2 SNEGSKA come from the germline V gene (reference sequence). V lost 4 bases, J lost 0 bases, and 3 bases stayed unmatched. The CDR3 runs to 15 residues. The CDR3 region is CSAKAGGANTGELFF. The CDR3 nucleotides are TGCAGTGCTAAAGCGGGGGGCGCGAACACCGGGGAGCTGTTTTTT.

The chain links TRBV20-1 to TRBJ1-5; TRBD1 might be the D (5 bases). V dropped 0 bases and J dropped 5 bases, with 11 bases sitting between them. Germline V gene data show CDR1 as DFQATT and CDR2 as SNEGSKA (reference sequence). The CDR3 is 14 amino acids. The CDR3 nucleotides read TGCAGTGCTAGAGATTGGGGGGTGGATCAGCCCCAGCATTTT. This translates into CSARDWGVDQPQHF.

This clonotype was observed a handful of times. At one boundary the junction diverges from the germline segment, which might be a read error. The chain carries TRBV10-1 and TRBJ1-6; D uncertain. There are 15 residues in the CDR3. Looked up from germline, CDR1 is WNHNN and CDR2 is SYGVQD (reference sequence). The CDR3 DNA is TGTGCCAGCAGCTACCCAAGCTCCTATAATTCACCCCTCCACTTT. It codes for CASSYPSSYNSPLHF.